The text below deals with one TCR beta chain. Its antigen is still unknown. Every isolated RNA sample was fully reverse transcribed, so sequencing captured expressed TCRB transcripts. Only in-frame clones appear in the TCRdb table, and some are missing; sequencing was by immunoSEQ multiplex PCR. The profile shows under 300,000 clones, 16% of them singletons. Purity exceeded 95% in all sorted populations. From germline, CDR1 is GTSNPN and CDR2 SVGIG (reference sequence). Trimming stripped 0 bases from V and 9 bases from J, with 8 bases between. The CDR3 length is 11 residues. This entry is derived from a study of beta chain features in type 1 diabetes. Whole-study results and caveats: The VDJ junctions of type 1 diabetes patients carried fewer insertions and more deletions. Moderate but significant shortening of TCRB CDR3s was recorded in all four CD4+ subsets from Type 1 diabetes patients. The cDNA sequencing approach could over-represent high-TCR-expressing cells. PCR might show a preference for shorter templates, equally across patients and controls.

This TCR came from a man aged 25-45 years with type 1 diabetes. The sequenced material came from naive CD4+ T cells from blood. J is TRBJ1-2 and V is TRBV30; weak D call: TRBD1 (6 bases). For the CDR3, the DNA is TGTGCCTGGAGTGTGGGACAAAGCTACACCTTC. Protein: CAWSVGQSYTF. Full variable domain (rest looked up from reference TRBV30 and TRBJ1-2): SQTIHQWPATLVQPVGSPLSLECTVEGTSNPNLYWYRQAAGRGLQLLFYSVGIGQISSEVPQNLSASRPQDRQFILSSKKLLLSDSGFYLCAWSVGQSYTFGSGTRLTVV.